This T cell receptor beta chain was recovered during a study of blood T cell repertoires in COVID-19. The overall study: The United States, Italy and Spain were the sources of the acute and convalescent COVID-19 samples. PBMCs, B-cell-depleted T cells, or T cells provided the cDNA or gDNA that made up the material.

How the authors handled the data: The assay estimated nucleated cells by amplifying reference gene primers. The assay was immunoSEQ multiplex PCR, and TCRdb's table has in-frame clones only and misses some. The DNA gave D and trimming, while V, J and clone size come from that table. The table lists 310,000 or so clones, around 88% of them singletons, with roughly 1.9% in the top ten. Germline V gene lookup returns CDR1 SQVTM and CDR2 ANQGSEA. V lost 0 bases, J lost 4 bases, and 13 bases lay in between. This CDR3 region has 15 residues. The chain combines TRBV29-1 with TRBJ2-1, with D hard to call. The sample taken for sequencing was peripheral blood. The TCR comes from a woman in her 30s who had recovered from COVID-19. CDR3 amino acids: CSVEDQAGAYNEQFF. The CDR3 nucleotides are TGCAGCGTTGAAGACCAGGCCGGTGCATACAATGAGCAGTTCTTC.